Listed below are T cell receptor beta chains from one sample, sequenced in a study of blood T cell repertoires in COVID-19. Using immunoSEQ multiplex PCR, the repertoire was profiled, and TCRdb retains in-frame clones only, with some absent. Here the sample spans 50,000 to 65,000 clones, about 90% being singletons. The sequenced material came from peripheral blood. The receptors originated from an elderly woman with COVID-19, enrolled during active disease. CDR3s include the opening cysteine and the closing phenylalanine or tryptophan. D genes are given only for firm matches. The size of a clone is reported for some rows only, either as once, few or many, or as a class for expanded clones.

v_gene	j_gene	abundance	d_gene	CDR3aa	CDR3nt
TRBV10-3	TRBJ1-1	-	-	CAISSTGMNTEAFF	TGTGCCATCAGTTCTACAGGGATGAACACTGAAGCTTTCTTT
TRBV13	TRBJ2-1	-	TRBD1	CASSIQGAEDEQFF	TGTGCCAGCAGCATACAGGGGGCCGAAGATGAGCAGTTCTTC
TRBV2	TRBJ1-1	-	TRBD1	CASSKGQGNTEAFF	TGTGCCAGCAGCAAGGGACAGGGGAACACTGAAGCTTTCTTT
TRBV9	TRBJ2-3	-	TRBD2	CASSGLAGGPLDTQYF	TGTGCCAGCAGCGGACTAGCGGGGGGGCCTTTGGATACGCAGTATTTT
TRBV7-9	TRBJ2-1	-	-	CASSLRRGPYNEQFF	TGTGCCAGCAGCTTGAGGCGGGGGCCCTACAATGAGCAGTTCTTC
TRBV6-6	TRBJ1-6	-	TRBD1	CASSLPRTGAWDSPLHF	TGTGCCAGCAGTCTCCCCCGGACAGGCGCCTGGGATTCACCCCTCCACTTT
TRBV4-1	TRBJ2-2	-	TRBD2	CASSRLAGGDTGELFF	TGCGCCAGCAGCCGACTAGCGGGGGGTGACACCGGGGAGCTGTTTTTT
TRBV14	TRBJ2-5	-	TRBD1	CASSQVGQGRETQYF	TGTGCCAGCAGCCAAGTGGGACAGGGAAGGGAGACCCAGTACTTC
TRBV20-1	TRBJ1-1	-	-	CSATGGGEAFF	TGCAGTGCGACGGGTGGGGGGGAAGCTTTCTTT
TRBV3-1/TRBV3-2	TRBJ2-1	-	TRBD2	CASSPLGTSGGNEQFF	TGTGCCAGCAGCCCCCTAGGGACTAGCGGGGGAAATGAGCAGTTCTTC
TRBV19	TRBJ1-1	-	TRBD1	CASTKRGLGLIAEAFF	TGTGCCAGTACCAAAAGGGGGCTCGGATTGATCGCTGAAGCTTTCTTT
TRBV23-1	TRBJ1-2	-	TRBD1	CASSPPLTGGCNYGYTF	TGCGCCAGCAGTCCCCCCCTCACAGGGGGTTGTAACTATGGCTACACCTTC
TRBV5-1	TRBJ2-7	-	TRBD2	CASSSLAGGSYEQYF	TGCGCCAGCAGCTCGTTAGCGGGGGGTTCCTACGAGCAGTACTTC
TRBV6-5	TRBJ1-3	-	-	CASSYSGTGNTIYF	TGTGCCAGCAGTTACTCGGGGACAGGAAACACCATATATTTT
TRBV7-8	TRBJ2-2	once	-	CASSSHRDTGELFF	TGTGCCAGCAGCTCGCACAGAGACACCGGGGAGCTGTTTTTT
TRBV14	TRBJ2-7	-	-	CASSQAWSGSLGSREQYF	TGTGCCAGCAGCCAAGCATGGTCGGGGAGTCTGGGGTCGCGCGAGCAGTACTTC
TRBV10-1	TRBJ1-5	once	TRBD1	CAPKAGGSQPQHF	TGCGCCCCTAAGGCAGGGGGAAGTCAGCCCCAGCATTTT
TRBV7-6	TRBJ2-7	-	-	CASSLGGRYEQYF	TGTGCCAGCAGCTTGGGAGGACGTTACGAGCAGTACTTC
TRBV5-6	TRBJ2-7	-	-	CASSLVHTYEQYF	TGTGCCAGCAGCTTGGTACACACCTACGAGCAGTACTTC
TRBV6-4	TRBJ2-7	-	TRBD2	CASSVAGGYTYEQYF	TGTGCCAGCAGTGTGGCGGGGGGATACACCTACGAGCAGTACTTC
TRBV18	TRBJ1-5	-	TRBD1	CASSPGQGSNQPQHF	TGTGCCAGCTCACCAGGACAGGGGAGCAATCAGCCCCAGCATTTT
TRBV6-1	TRBJ1-5	-	-	CASSEGGVGPQHF	TGTGCCAGCAGTGAGGGAGGGGTCGGGCCCCAGCATTTT
TRBV11-1	TRBJ1-2	-	TRBD1	CASSPWTGGGYGYTF	TGTGCCAGCAGCCCCTGGACAGGGGGCGGCTATGGCTACACCTTC
TRBV7-2	TRBJ2-5	-	-	CASSLTGFRRETQYF	TGTGCCAGCAGCTTAACGGGGTTCAGGAGAGAGACCCAGTACTTC
TRBV6-1	TRBJ1-1	-	-	CASKSDSRNTEAFF	TGTGCCAGCAAGTCGGACAGTCGGAACACTGAAGCTTTCTTT
TRBV27	TRBJ2-7	-	-	CASSLRGTNYEQYF	TGTGCCAGCAGTTTACGGGGAACCAACTACGAGCAGTACTTC
TRBV6-4	TRBJ2-3	-	TRBD2	CASSPLAGEPTDTQYF	TGTGCCAGCAGTCCTCTAGCGGGGGAGCCCACAGATACGCAGTATTTT
TRBV19	TRBJ2-1	-	TRBD2	CASSTLSLAGGGEQFF	TGTGCCAGTAGTACCCTCTCTCTAGCGGGGGGGGGTGAGCAGTTCTTC
TRBV2	TRBJ1-1	-	-	CASTPPGSLAEAFF	TGTGCCAGCACCCCCCCGGGGAGTCTCGCTGAAGCTTTCTTT
TRBV7-9	TRBJ2-5	-	TRBD2	CASSPQTSGYDGETQYF	TGTGCCAGCAGCCCACAGACTAGCGGATACGACGGCGAGACCCAGTACTTC
TRBV29-1	TRBJ2-1	-	TRBD1	CSVNRGLDEQFF	TGCAGCGTTAACAGGGGTTTAGATGAGCAGTTCTTC
TRBV5-1	TRBJ2-5	-	TRBD2	CASSLGLAGGLETQYF	TGCGCCAGCAGCTTGGGGCTAGCGGGGGGGCTTGAGACCCAGTACTTC
TRBV7-2	TRBJ1-2	-	TRBD1	CASSFATGVTGYTF	TGTGCCAGCAGCTTTGCGACAGGGGTGACGGGCTACACCTTC
TRBV19	TRBJ2-6	-	-	CASRVGANVLTF	TGTGCCAGTCGGGTAGGGGCCAACGTCCTGACTTTC
TRBV5-1	TRBJ1-1	once	TRBD1	CASSSDRGGTEAFF	TGCGCCAGCAGCTCGGACAGGGGAGGCACTGAAGCTTTCTTT
TRBV3-1/TRBV3-2	TRBJ1-5	-	TRBD1	CASSQAGTGNQPQHF	TGTGCCAGCAGCCAAGCCGGGACAGGCAATCAGCCCCAGCATTTT
TRBV7-8	TRBJ1-5	-	-	CASSLGGFRQGINQPQHF	TGTGCCAGCAGCTTAGGTGGTTTCAGGCAGGGTATCAATCAGCCCCAGCATTTT
TRBV20-1	TRBJ2-1	-	-	CSALHREQFF	TGCAGTGCCTTACACAGGGAGCAGTTCTTC
TRBV4-1	TRBJ2-7	-	TRBD2	CASSQTGTSGREQYF	TGCGCCAGCAGCCAAACCGGGACTAGCGGTCGCGAGCAGTACTTC
TRBV19	TRBJ2-2	-	-	CASSPLRGSGELFF	TGTGCCAGTAGTCCACTCAGGGGTTCCGGGGAGCTGTTTTTT